The clone carrying this TCR beta chain was observed a handful of times. This sample is drawn from a study of T cell changes during pregnancy in multiple sclerosis. V lost 6 bases and J lost 3, with 6 bases in between. The CDR3 consists of 11 residues. Germline CDR1 and CDR2: SQVTM and ANQGSEA. This table comes from immunoSEQ multiplex PCR, and its TCRdb copy is limited to in-frame clones, with some not included. Of over 80,000 clones listed, roughly 93% were seen once; the top ten hold around 1.4%. The chain recombines TRBV29-1 with TRBJ1-5; no clear D. The source material was peripheral blood, sampled in the third trimester of pregnancy. The TCR comes from a female donor in good health, enrolled as a control in a pregnancy study. The CDR3 protein is CSVGDNQPQHF. Here the CDR3 DNA reads TGCAGCGTCGGGGACAATCAGCCCCAGCATTTT.